This TCR beta chain originates from a study of identical twins. Whole-study results and caveats: Fewer insertions characterized abundant cord blood beta clonotypes, whereas memory repertoires showed none. For out-of-frame beta sequences, excess twin sharing was weaker.

Germline V gene lookup returns CDR1 MNHNS and CDR2 SASEGT. J was trimmed by 1 base and V by 8 bases; bases with no gene match: 8. The CDR3 is 15 residues long. Every one of the donors was a healthy Caucasian. This clonotype has a count of ten or more. Its antigen remains unknown. TCRdb re-analysed the 5' RACE reads in MiXCR, keeping a single row per CDR3 protein. The sample includes about 220,000 distinct CDR3 sequences, roughly 10% of them seen just once. The specimen sequenced was memory (CD45RO+) T cells sorted from blood. The TCR originated in a woman between 18 and 29 years old in good health. This sequence joins TRBV6-1 and TRBJ2-3; 8 nucleotides match TRBD2. This CDR3 is CASSKQAGGTDTQYF. CDR3 bases: TGTGCCAGCTCCAAGCAAGCGGGGGGCACAGATACGCAGTATTTT.